The 9 T cell receptor beta chains listed next were all sequenced from one sample in a study of PD-L1 blockade in urothelial cancer. Time point specified: peripheral blood 6 weeks after treatment start. Libraries were prepared by immunoSEQ multiplex PCR; TCRdb keeps only in-frame clonotypes and omits some of them. Seen here are around 69,000 clones, around 93% observed once, and the top ten hold around 0.87%. The sequencing used PBMCs, collected around atezolizumab (anti-PD-L1) treatment. These receptors all stem from a woman of 80 years or more with urothelial cancer.

The chain has TRBV18 and TRBJ1-1, with 8 bases fitting TRBD1. Germline V gene lookup returns CDR1 KGHSH and CDR2 LQKENI. The CDR3 runs 15 residues. The V and J ends lost 6 bases and 4 bases, in that order; junction bases with no gene match: 10. CDR3 region: CASSPSGQGGTEAFF. The CDR3 bases are TGTGCCAGCTCCCCCTCCGGACAGGGTGGCACTGAAGCTTTCTTT.

V gene TRBV28 combines with J gene TRBJ2-3; 10 positions agree with TRBD2. Germline CDR1 and CDR2: MDHEN and SYDVKM. The CDR3 length is 16 residues. This CDR3 is CAESKIAGGDTDTQYF. The DNA for the CDR3 is TGTGCAGAGAGCAAAATAGCGGGAGGTGACACAGATACGCAGTATTTT.

This chain uses TRBV6-5 with TRBJ2-7; TRBD1 agrees at 7 bases. The CDR3 extends over 14 amino acids. V shed 2 bases and J 1 base; nucleotides not matched to a gene: 2. The V gene's germline CDR1 is MNHEY and CDR2 SVGAGI. CDR3 region: CASSYTTGSYEQYF. Here the CDR3 DNA reads TGTGCCAGCAGTTACACGACAGGGTCCTACGAGCAGTACTTC.

V usage is TRBV5-1 and J usage is TRBJ2-5; 7 nucleotides align to TRBD1. The length of the CDR3 is 14 residues. CDR1 and CDR2 from the germline V gene are SGHRS and YFSETQ. The J segment lost 5 bases and the V segment lost 4 bases, leaving 8 bases of the junction unmatched. CDR3 residues: CASSAGTARETQYF. As DNA, the CDR3 is TGCGCCAGCAGCGCTGGGACAGCTCGTGAGACCCAGTACTTC.

The rearrangement links TRBV27 to TRBJ1-1, with 8 bases that match TRBD1. Unmatched junction bases numbered 4, after V lost 6 bases and J lost 4 bases. From germline, CDR1 is MNHEY and CDR2 SMNVEV (reference sequence). This CDR3 is 13 amino acids long. The DNA for the CDR3 is TGTGCCAGCAGGCCACAGGGGGGCACTGAAGCTTTCTTT. It is translated as CASRPQGGTEAFF.

In DNA, the CDR3 is TGTGCCAGCATCTCTCACGTCGCGGGAACTGAAGCTTTCTTT. This encodes CASISHVAGTEAFF. The gene calls are TRBV27 and TRBJ1-1; D is unclear. The CDR3 extends over 14 amino acids. CDR1 is MNHEY, CDR2 SMNVEV, per germline (reference sequence). V was pared by 7 bases and J by 5 bases, with 17 bases between.

This clone was detected a few times. The V gene is TRBV4-1, the J gene TRBJ1-1; TRBD1 might be the D (5 bases). The germline gives CDR1 MGHRA, CDR2 YSYEKL. The V end was cut by 6 bases, the J end by 3 bases, with 11 bases between. This CDR3 spans 13 amino acids. In DNA, the CDR3 is TGCGCCAGCAGGGGGGGAGGATACACTGAAGCTTTCTTT. Encoded protein: CASRGGGYTEAFF.

The V and J genes are TRBV19 and TRBJ2-2; D is possibly TRBD1 (6 bases). CDR3 length equals 16 residues. V dropped 1 base and J dropped 6 bases, with 15 bases sitting between them. Germline assignment: CDR1 LNHDA and CDR2 SQIVND (reference sequence). In DNA, the CDR3 is TGTGCCAGTAGTATAGGTCCCAGGGGAAGCGCCGGGGAGCTGTTTTTT. It codes for CASSIGPRGSAGELFF.

V usage is TRBV7-9 and J usage is TRBJ2-1; the D gene is possibly TRBD2 (7 bases). The CDR3 covers 15 residues. Germline CDR1 and CDR2: SEHNR and FQNEAQ (reference sequence). Deletions cut 7 bases from V and 3 bases from J, with 16 bases between. This CDR3 reads CASTPRGGNYNEQFF. The DNA for the CDR3 is TGTGCCAGCACCCCAAGGGGGGGAAACTACAATGAGCAGTTCTTC.